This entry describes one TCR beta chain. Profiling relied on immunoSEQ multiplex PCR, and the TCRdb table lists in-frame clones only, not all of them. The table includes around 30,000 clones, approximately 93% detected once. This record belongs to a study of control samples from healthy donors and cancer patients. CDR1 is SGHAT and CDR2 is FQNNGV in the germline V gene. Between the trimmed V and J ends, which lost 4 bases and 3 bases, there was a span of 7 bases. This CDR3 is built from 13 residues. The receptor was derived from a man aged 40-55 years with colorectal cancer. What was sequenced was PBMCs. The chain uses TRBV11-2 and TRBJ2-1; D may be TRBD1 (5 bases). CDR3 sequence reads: CASSSQGYNEQFF. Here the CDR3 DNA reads TGTGCCAGCAGCTCCCAGGGCTACAATGAGCAGTTCTTC.